The source of this T cell receptor beta chain is a study of post-analysis software for immune sequencing data. Concerning this clonotype itself: What it binds is unknown.

Unique molecular identifiers were carried by the TCR beta cDNA libraries. The source material, about 0.9 to 10 million T cells, gave rise to 400,000 to 600,000 cDNA molecules. Each CDR3 protein gets one entry after TCRdb re-called the PCR reads with MiXCR. The table includes about 430,000 distinct CDR3 sequences, about 39% detected once. Study outcomes and limitations: Versus controls, multiple sclerosis patients showed significantly lower diversity (normalized Chao1). Samples made in the same batch grouped tightly together by F measure.

The sample comprised blood. The receptor was derived from a girl aged 2 to 9 with multiple sclerosis.

CDR3 sequence: CASSLTPPHNTGANVLTF. The CDR3 DNA sequence: TGTGCCAGCAGTTTAACCCCCCCTCACAACACTGGGGCCAACGTCCTGACTTTC. This chain uses TRBV6-5 with TRBJ2-6, with D unclear. The CDR3 runs to 18 residues. Germline V lookup: CDR1 MNHEY, CDR2 SVGAGI. Trimming stripped 4 bases from V and 2 bases from J, with 18 bases between.